This is a list of T cell receptor beta chains from one sample in a study of blood T cell repertoires in COVID-19. The protocol was immunoSEQ multiplex PCR, while the TCRdb copy is restricted to in-frame clones and leaves out a portion. The data show some 80,000 clones, 84% seen once. What was sequenced was peripheral blood. All receptors come from a woman aged 50 to 60 with acute or convalescent COVID-19. Both conserved end residues are trimmed from each CDR3. The D gene is left open where the match is weak. Size is stated for part of the rows, as once, few or many counts, or as a class when the clone is expanded.

v_call: TRBV7-7; clone_size: few; d_call: NA; j_call: TRBJ2-1; cdr3_aa: ASSLGGTGYNEQF
v_call: TRBV10-3; clone_size: NA; d_call: TRBD2; j_call: TRBJ2-3; cdr3_aa: AISARTSGKTDTQY
v_call: TRBV6-4; clone_size: NA; d_call: TRBD1; j_call: TRBJ2-1; cdr3_aa: ASSRTGTGRNEQF
v_call: TRBV6-2/TRBV6-3; clone_size: NA; d_call: NA; j_call: TRBJ2-7; cdr3_aa: ASTPGTAPYEQY
v_call: TRBV28; clone_size: NA; d_call: TRBD2; j_call: TRBJ2-1; cdr3_aa: ASSFLAGVGVGEQF
v_call: TRBV27; clone_size: NA; d_call: NA; j_call: TRBJ1-1; cdr3_aa: ASSLFRDTEAF
v_call: TRBV11-3; clone_size: NA; d_call: NA; j_call: TRBJ2-1; cdr3_aa: ASSSPRYNEQF
v_call: TRBV7-3; clone_size: NA; d_call: NA; j_call: TRBJ2-1; cdr3_aa: ASSQVGGNEQF
v_call: TRBV15; clone_size: NA; d_call: TRBD1; j_call: TRBJ1-2; cdr3_aa: ATSRRFGQGSGYT
v_call: TRBV6-5; clone_size: NA; d_call: TRBD1; j_call: TRBJ2-3; cdr3_aa: ASSSRGRGDTQY
v_call: TRBV2; clone_size: NA; d_call: NA; j_call: TRBJ1-4; cdr3_aa: ASSPRQSVMKKVF
v_call: TRBV28; clone_size: NA; d_call: TRBD2; j_call: TRBJ2-1; cdr3_aa: ASNYGLALGNEQF
v_call: TRBV28; clone_size: NA; d_call: NA; j_call: TRBJ1-6; cdr3_aa: ASSPLFGSSPLH
v_call: TRBV11-2; clone_size: NA; d_call: TRBD1; j_call: TRBJ2-1; cdr3_aa: ASSPFAGTGQF
v_call: TRBV19; clone_size: NA; d_call: NA; j_call: TRBJ1-2; cdr3_aa: ASSIDRPGASYGYT
v_call: TRBV7-6; clone_size: NA; d_call: NA; j_call: TRBJ2-7; cdr3_aa: ASSLKATGIYEQY
v_call: TRBV7-9; clone_size: NA; d_call: NA; j_call: TRBJ1-4; cdr3_aa: ASSLGGPNNEKLF
v_call: TRBV7-8; clone_size: NA; d_call: TRBD1; j_call: TRBJ2-3; cdr3_aa: ASSSWDRYTDTQY
v_call: TRBV4-1; clone_size: few; d_call: NA; j_call: TRBJ2-5; cdr3_aa: ASSQAFPETQY
v_call: TRBV30; clone_size: NA; d_call: NA; j_call: TRBJ1-6; cdr3_aa: AMGGYGSPLH
v_call: TRBV29-1; clone_size: NA; d_call: NA; j_call: TRBJ1-2; cdr3_aa: SVEDRVDRGGYT
v_call: TRBV12-5; clone_size: NA; d_call: NA; j_call: TRBJ1-5; cdr3_aa: ASANSNQPQH
v_call: TRBV18; clone_size: NA; d_call: NA; j_call: TRBJ1-6; cdr3_aa: ASSPLGGNLDSYNSPLH
v_call: TRBV7-2; clone_size: NA; d_call: NA; j_call: TRBJ1-6; cdr3_aa: ASSPEGGVGSPLH
v_call: TRBV6-6; clone_size: NA; d_call: NA; j_call: TRBJ2-3; cdr3_aa: ATTASAPPRWY
v_call: TRBV11-2; clone_size: NA; d_call: NA; j_call: TRBJ2-3; cdr3_aa: ASSLGQSTDTQY
v_call: TRBV4-2; clone_size: NA; d_call: TRBD2; j_call: TRBJ2-7; cdr3_aa: ASSQEVAGGKSYEQY
v_call: TRBV14; clone_size: NA; d_call: TRBD1; j_call: TRBJ2-7; cdr3_aa: ASAGNRDRGYGQY
v_call: TRBV6-2/TRBV6-3; clone_size: NA; d_call: NA; j_call: TRBJ2-7; cdr3_aa: ASSYKEGAPMNEQY
v_call: TRBV28; clone_size: NA; d_call: NA; j_call: TRBJ2-3; cdr3_aa: ASSLSVTRDFQRTDTQY
v_call: TRBV18; clone_size: NA; d_call: TRBD1; j_call: TRBJ1-5; cdr3_aa: ASSPIPGQGNQPQH
v_call: TRBV5-1; clone_size: NA; d_call: TRBD1; j_call: TRBJ1-4; cdr3_aa: ASSLKPLTGGPQEKLF
v_call: TRBV9; clone_size: NA; d_call: TRBD1; j_call: TRBJ2-2; cdr3_aa: ASSVQGDTGELF
v_call: TRBV2; clone_size: NA; d_call: NA; j_call: TRBJ1-3; cdr3_aa: ASSDLPGGANGNTIY
v_call: TRBV2; clone_size: NA; d_call: TRBD1; j_call: TRBJ2-7; cdr3_aa: ASRGPGTGSYEQY
v_call: TRBV5-1; clone_size: NA; d_call: TRBD1; j_call: TRBJ1-2; cdr3_aa: ASSSSGTGELSGGYT
v_call: TRBV7-2; clone_size: NA; d_call: NA; j_call: TRBJ2-2; cdr3_aa: ASSFQGGSNTGELF
v_call: TRBV5-5; clone_size: NA; d_call: NA; j_call: TRBJ2-6; cdr3_aa: ASSLVSSGANVLT
v_call: TRBV3-1/TRBV3-2; clone_size: NA; d_call: NA; j_call: TRBJ1-3; cdr3_aa: ASSQDFRALGNTIY
v_call: TRBV7-2; clone_size: NA; d_call: TRBD1; j_call: TRBJ2-1; cdr3_aa: ASSLAAVRTGTNEQF
v_call: TRBV6-5; clone_size: NA; d_call: NA; j_call: TRBJ1-5; cdr3_aa: ASKKEGVNQPQH
v_call: TRBV30; clone_size: NA; d_call: NA; j_call: TRBJ1-3; cdr3_aa: AWSAGTIGNTIY
v_call: TRBV9; clone_size: NA; d_call: NA; j_call: TRBJ1-6; cdr3_aa: ASSVDPGRGNSPLH
v_call: TRBV6-6; clone_size: NA; d_call: NA; j_call: TRBJ2-2; cdr3_aa: ASSYWGTGELF
v_call: TRBV20-1; clone_size: once; d_call: TRBD2; j_call: TRBJ2-7; cdr3_aa: SASGRGYEQY
v_call: TRBV4-3; clone_size: NA; d_call: NA; j_call: TRBJ1-1; cdr3_aa: ASSQPGALGGTEAF